The clone carrying this TCR beta chain was seen only a few times. As yet, its antigen is unknown. Those donating, healthy Caucasian individuals from Russia, were aged roughly 6 to 90. The data are from a study of blood T cells in healthy people across ages. Study-level results: Naive CD4+ cell counts and diversity both ran higher in long-lived than in aged donors.

Germline CDR1 is SNHLY and CDR2 is FYNNEI. CDR3 length equals 16 residues. V lost 10 bases and J lost 2; bases outside the gene matches: 14. The second PCR ran about 6 to 11 cycles with a sample-barcoded 5' primer and J-beta primers. Every individual sample yielded 2.5 million or more paired-end reads (each containing CDR3). In TCRdb, the 5' RACE reads were re-called with MiXCR into one record per CDR3 protein. The sample holds 1.8 million or so distinct CDR3 sequences; roughly 43% are singletons and the top ten take roughly 23%. The sequenced sample consisted of blood. This chain uses TRBV2 with TRBJ1-2; the match to TRBD1 covers 9 bases. This TCR was sampled from a human donor in good health. CDR3 protein: CATSGVTGGENYGYTF. DNA for the CDR3: TGTGCCACCTCAGGAGTAACAGGGGGCGAGAACTATGGCTACACCTTC.